The rows below give T cell receptor beta chains drawn from one sample of a study of T cell responses to AZD1222 COVID-19 vaccine. Assay used: immunoSEQ multiplex PCR; TCRdb lists only in-frame clones, some missing. The data hold roughly 120,000 clones, with around 90% observed a single time. The source was peripheral blood, collected on day 0 of AZD1222 vaccination. The receptors shown here come from an adult in good health. Each CDR3 is given with its conserved first and last residue. A D gene is named only where the DNA matches it firmly. Not all rows give a size; the values are once, few, many and, for expanded clones, a class.

V gene	J gene	D gene	clone size	CDR3 protein	CDR3 DNA
TRBV19	TRBJ1-3	-	-	CASSTPLRRVSGNTIYF	TGTGCCAGTAGTACCCCTTTGAGGAGGGTCTCTGGAAACACCATATATTTT
TRBV4-3	TRBJ2-1	TRBD2	-	CASSQELAGLYNEQFF	TGCGCCAGCAGCCAAGAACTAGCGGGATTGTACAATGAGCAGTTCTTC
TRBV30	TRBJ1-2	TRBD1	-	CAWSQGGDSGVYGYTF	TGTGCCTGGAGTCAAGGGGGGGACAGTGGGGTATATGGCTACACCTTC
TRBV27	TRBJ1-6	-	-	CASRLRSSYNSPLHF	TGTGCCAGTAGATTAAGGAGCTCCTATAATTCACCCCTCCACTTT
TRBV10-3	TRBJ1-3	TRBD1	once	CAINTGTANSGNTIYF	TGTGCCATCAACACCGGGACAGCAAACTCTGGAAACACCATATATTTT
TRBV29-1	TRBJ1-1	TRBD1	few	CSVEDPGRGRGAEAFF	TGCAGCGTTGAAGATCCGGGAAGGGGGCGAGGGGCTGAAGCTTTCTTT
TRBV9	TRBJ1-6	TRBD1	-	CASNPGTGLSPLHF	TGTGCCAGCAACCCCGGGACAGGGCTTTCACCCCTCCACTTT
TRBV5-4	TRBJ1-6	-	-	CASSGETGFSPLHF	TGTGCCAGCAGCGGTGAAACAGGGTTTTCACCCCTCCACTTT
TRBV12-5	TRBJ2-1	TRBD2	-	CASGLVFSLAGGSRYEQFF	TGTGCTAGTGGTTTGGTATTCTCACTAGCGGGAGGGTCGCGATATGAGCAGTTCTTC
TRBV5-4	TRBJ2-2	TRBD2	-	CASSFGLAGGNTGELFF	TGTGCCAGCAGCTTCGGTCTAGCGGGGGGTAACACCGGGGAGCTGTTTTTT
TRBV5-1	TRBJ2-3	-	-	CASSLAAGPTDTQYF	TGCGCCAGCAGCTTGGCCGCAGGCCCCACAGATACGCAGTATTTT
TRBV6-5	TRBJ1-6	-	-	CASSHLLLQGSPLHF	TGTGCCAGCAGTCACCTCTTGCTACAGGGATCACCCCTCCACTTT
TRBV10-3	TRBJ1-4	TRBD1	-	CAISDQGGEANEKLFF	TGTGCCATCAGTGACCAGGGGGGCGAGGCAAATGAAAAACTGTTTTTT
TRBV7-2	TRBJ1-4	-	-	CASRFDPATNEKLFF	TGTGCCAGCAGATTTGACCCGGCAACTAATGAAAAACTGTTTTTT
TRBV2	TRBJ1-1	TRBD1	-	CASTVQGGNTEAFF	TGTGCCAGCACCGTACAGGGGGGGAACACTGAAGCTTTCTTT
TRBV6-4	TRBJ1-1	-	-	CASSDSGKNTEAFF	TGTGCCAGCAGTGACTCCGGAAAAAACACTGAAGCTTTCTTT
TRBV19	TRBJ1-6	TRBD1	-	CASRIGQGNSPLHF	TGTGCCAGTAGAATAGGACAGGGTAATTCACCCCTCCACTTT